The rows below give T cell receptor beta chains drawn from one sample of a study of cytomegalovirus exposure and HLA in healthy donors. Clones were sequenced by immunoSEQ multiplex PCR, and TCRdb holds only the in-frame ones, with some missing. The table has some 190,000 clones, around 80% seen once; the top ten hold less than 1.1%. Sequences were obtained from PBMCs. The receptors derive from a woman in her thirties or forties in good health and CMV-seronegative. CDR3s include the opening cysteine and the closing phenylalanine or tryptophan. A D gene is named only where the DNA matches it firmly. Expanded clones are given a class, and other clones once, few, many or no size at all.

d_gene: .
v_gene: TRBV5-1
j_gene: TRBJ1-1
abundance: .
CDR3nt: TGCGCCAGCAGCTTGGGGGGCAGGGCAGCCACTGAAGCTTTCTTT
CDR3aa: CASSLGGRAATEAFF

d_gene: .
v_gene: TRBV7-9
j_gene: TRBJ2-5
abundance: .
CDR3nt: TGTGCCAGCAGCTTAGTGAGACTTCTCCAAGAGACCCAGTACTTC
CDR3aa: CASSLVRLLQETQYF

d_gene: .
v_gene: TRBV10-3
j_gene: TRBJ2-7
abundance: .
CDR3nt: TGTGCCATCAGTCTCGCGGAGTCCCGGGCCTACGAGCAGTACTTC
CDR3aa: CAISLAESRAYEQYF

d_gene: TRBD1
v_gene: TRBV23-1
j_gene: TRBJ2-1
abundance: .
CDR3nt: TGCGCCAGCAGTGTCGACAGGGGCGGAAATTACAATGAGCAGTTCTTC
CDR3aa: CASSVDRGGNYNEQFF

d_gene: TRBD2
v_gene: TRBV7-7
j_gene: TRBJ2-7
abundance: .
CDR3nt: TGTGCCAGCAGCTTGGGACTAGCGGCCTACGAGCAGTACTTC
CDR3aa: CASSLGLAAYEQYF

d_gene: .
v_gene: TRBV15
j_gene: TRBJ2-1
abundance: few
CDR3nt: TGTGCCACCAGCAGAGATCCAGGGTCTATAAACAATGAGCAGTTCTTC
CDR3aa: CATSRDPGSINNEQFF

d_gene: TRBD2
v_gene: TRBV25-1
j_gene: TRBJ2-1
abundance: few
CDR3nt: TGTGCCAGCAGTCCGATCGGGAGGGGGTACAATGAGCAGTTCTTC
CDR3aa: CASSPIGRGYNEQFF

d_gene: .
v_gene: TRBV19
j_gene: TRBJ1-2
abundance: once
CDR3nt: TGTGCCAGTAGTATTCTCGGGGGAACAAACTATGGCTACACCTTC
CDR3aa: CASSILGGTNYGYTF

d_gene: TRBD1
v_gene: TRBV12-5
j_gene: TRBJ2-7
abundance: .
CDR3nt: TGTGCTAGTGGTTTGGTACAGGGGCAGTCCTACGAGCAGTACTTC
CDR3aa: CASGLVQGQSYEQYF

d_gene: .
v_gene: TRBV11-3
j_gene: TRBJ1-3
abundance: .
CDR3nt: TGTGCCAGCAGTTCCCGGACAGTCTCTGGAAACACCATATATTTT
CDR3aa: CASSSRTVSGNTIYF

d_gene: .
v_gene: TRBV19
j_gene: TRBJ2-3
abundance: .
CDR3nt: TGTGCCAGTAGTCTTGCGACTTTCACAGATACGCAGTATTTT
CDR3aa: CASSLATFTDTQYF

d_gene: TRBD1
v_gene: TRBV4-3
j_gene: TRBJ2-2
abundance: .
CDR3nt: TGCGCCAGCAGCCAAGAGTTGAGGACAGGGGGGTCCGGGGAGCTGTTTTTT
CDR3aa: CASSQELRTGGSGELFF

d_gene: .
v_gene: TRBV6-6
j_gene: TRBJ1-2
abundance: .
CDR3nt: TGTGCCAGCAGCGATGACGGAGGGAACTATGGCTACACCTTC
CDR3aa: CASSDDGGNYGYTF

d_gene: .
v_gene: TRBV11-3
j_gene: TRBJ1-2
abundance: .
CDR3nt: TGTGCCAGCAGCTTTACGGAGACGGGTGGCTACACCTTC
CDR3aa: CASSFTETGGYTF

d_gene: .
v_gene: TRBV7-3
j_gene: TRBJ2-3
abundance: .
CDR3nt: TGTGCCAGCAGCCCCCGTTTCGGAGATACGCAGTATTTT
CDR3aa: CASSPRFGDTQYF